The clone carrying this T cell receptor (beta chain) was seen repeatedly, ten times or more. Its antigen remains unidentified. TCRbeta library preparation incorporated unique molecular identifiers. TCRdb fed the PCR reads into MiXCR, producing one record per CDR3 protein. The sample consists of 200,000 to 250,000 distinct CDR3 sequences, 6.6% of them appearing once. The sample comes from a study of T-cell reconstitution after alpha-beta-depleted transplantation in children. The study, taken as a whole, reports: Newly produced T cells mostly provided counts and TCRbeta diversity after one year, as hyperexpanded clones declined.

The CDR3 extends over 13 amino acids. With 1 base removed from V and 5 bases from J, the gap between germline ends came to 9 bases. Germline V gene data show CDR1 as LGHDT and CDR2 as YNNKEL (reference sequence). The chain has TRBV3-1 and TRBJ2-7; D perhaps matches TRBD1 (6 bases). The specimen was PBMCs, collected before TCRalphabeta/CD19-depleted stem cell transplant. The source of this sequence is a boy between 2 and 10 years old with acute lymphoblastic leukemia, due to receive a stem cell transplant. CDR3 sequence reads: CASSQGQDHEQYF. The DNA for the CDR3 is TGTGCCAGCAGCCAAGGACAGGACCACGAGCAGTACTTC.